The 32 T cell receptor beta chains below all came from one sample that was sequenced in a study of T cell responses to AZD1222 COVID-19 vaccine. Only in-frame clones appear in the TCRdb table, and some are missing; sequencing was by immunoSEQ multiplex PCR. The sample carries 130,000 to 150,000 clones, approximately 89% recorded once. This sample comprised peripheral blood, obtained 28 days after the second AZD1222 dose. The origin of the receptors is an adult who received the AZD1222 COVID-19 vaccine.

The chain couples TRBV5-8 to TRBJ2-1, with TRBD2 identical over 9 bases. The CDR3 runs 16 residues. The V and J ends lost 4 bases and 15 bases, in that order; junction bases with no gene match: 20. The germline CDR1 and CDR2 sequences are SGHTS and YDEGEE. The CDR3 reads CASSLYGASGVRSPFF. CDR3 nucleotide sequence: TGTGCCAGCAGCCTCTACGGTGCTAGCGGGGTTCGTTCACCGTTCTTC.

The chain carries TRBV6-4 and TRBJ1-2; 8 bases fit TRBD1. The V segment lost 6 bases and the J segment 4 bases; nucleotides outside the gene matches: 7. The germline gives CDR1 MRHNA, CDR2 SNTAGT. This CDR3 is 14 amino acids long. The CDR3 loop reads CASSPDRAGYGYTF. In nucleotides, the CDR3 is TGTGCCAGCAGCCCGGACAGGGCTGGCTATGGCTACACCTTC.

The chain recombines TRBV2 with TRBJ2-5; D is ambiguous. CDR1 and CDR2 from the germline V gene are SNHLY and FYNNEI. Trimming shortened V by 8 bases and J by 4 bases, and 17 bases separated the two germline ends. The CDR3 has 14 amino acids. CDR3 loop: CASLDSSSGETQYF. CDR3 nucleotide sequence: TGTGCCAGCCTGGATTCATCTTCCGGAGAGACCCAGTACTTC.

The chain is built from TRBV7-2 and TRBJ1-1; D unresolved. This CDR3 is built from 15 residues. V was trimmed by 5 bases and J by 0 bases, leaving 13 bases between them. Germline assignment: CDR1 SGHTA and CDR2 FQGNSA. Here the CDR3 DNA reads TGTGCCAGCAGCCCCTCTGGTCCATTGAACACTGAAGCTTTCTTT. It is translated as CASSPSGPLNTEAFF. Using reference TRBV7-2 and TRBJ1-1 for the parts outside the CDR3, the full variable domain is GAGVSQSPSNKVTEKGKDVELRCDPISGHTALYWYRQSLGQGLEFLIYFQGNSAPDKSGLPSDRFSAERTGGSVSTLTIQRTQQEDSAVYLCASSPSGPLNTEAFFGQGTRLTVV.

The J gene is TRBJ2-7, the V gene TRBV3-1 (or the pseudogene TRBV3-2); no definite D call. Trimming took 4 bases from V and 9 from J, leaving 13 bases between them. The V gene's germline CDR1 is LGHDT and CDR2 YNNKEL (reference sequence). This CDR3 comprises 12 residues. CDR3 in amino acids: CASSLTTSAQYF. As DNA, the CDR3 is TGTGCCAGCAGCCTGACAACGTCGGCGCAGTACTTC.

The V and J genes are TRBV13 and TRBJ2-3; D perhaps matches TRBD2 (5 bases). Germline values: CDR1 PRHDT, CDR2 FYEKMQ (reference sequence). This CDR3 is 15 amino acids long. V gave up 3 bases and J gave up 0 bases, with 10 bases separating them. DNA for the CDR3: TGTGCCAGCAGCTTCGGCGGGTCTAGCACAGATACGCAGTATTTT. Protein sequence: CASSFGGSSTDTQYF.

This clone has only one observation. The chain joins TRBV11-1 to TRBJ2-1; the D gene could be TRBD1 or TRBD2 (5 bases each). V lost 5 bases and J 13 bases, leaving 15 bases between the germline ends. This CDR3 has 12 residues. Germline loops: CDR1 SGHAT, CDR2 FQDESV (reference sequence). CDR3 protein: CASSPEGRTQFF. The DNA of the CDR3 is TGTGCCAGCAGCCCCGAGGGACGAACCCAGTTCTTC.

The gene calls are TRBV20-1 and TRBJ2-7; no firm D call. CDR3 length: 11 residues. Germline assignment: CDR1 DFQATT and CDR2 SNEGSKA (reference sequence). The V gene lost 6 bases and the J gene lost 4 bases, with 10 bases spanning the gap. As DNA, the CDR3 is TGCAGTGCGACGCCGACATACGAGCAGTACTTC. Translation gives CSATPTYEQYF.

The chain carries TRBV28 and TRBJ1-2; D might be TRBD1 (5 bases). Germline V CDR1 and CDR2: MDHEN, SYDVKM. The CDR3 extends over 13 amino acids. V lost 8 bases to trimming and J lost 4 bases, with 14 bases between them. The CDR3, as DNA: TGTGCCAGCGCGGGTGGGGCCCGCTATGGCTACACCTTC. The encoded protein is CASAGGARYGYTF.

The chain employs TRBV2 and TRBJ1-3; tentatively, D is TRBD1 (5 bases). CDR3 size: 15 residues. CDR1 SNHLY and CDR2 FYNNEI come from the germline V gene. Trimming left V 5 bases short and J 4 bases short, with 15 bases between. CDR3 sequence (DNA): TGTGCCAGCAGTCCTGGGACGGTTGACGGAAACACCATATATTTT. Amino acid sequence: CASSPGTVDGNTIYF.

Only one count was recorded for this clone. This chain connects TRBV4-3 to TRBJ2-1, with TRBD2 matching over 13 bases. Germline V gene lookup returns CDR1 LGHNA and CDR2 YSLEER. V gave up 3 bases and J gave up 3 bases; unmatched junction bases: 2. This CDR3 is built from 16 residues. The CDR3 DNA reads as TGCGCCAGCAGCCAGGGGACTAGCGGGGTCTACAATGAGCAGTTCTTC. It encodes CASSQGTSGVYNEQFF.

The rearrangement joins TRBV5-1 to TRBJ1-2; D possibly corresponds to TRBD1 (6 bases). CDR3 length: 13 residues. Trimming left V 3 bases short and J 8 bases short, with 14 bases between. From germline, CDR1 is SGHRS and CDR2 YFSETQ. The CDR3 region has the DNA TGCGCCAGCAGCTCGGACAGCCCGGAGGGCTACACCTTC. This translates into CASSSDSPEGYTF.

The J gene is TRBJ1-2, the V gene TRBV27; D gene ambiguous. CDR3 length equals 13 residues. Germline values: CDR1 MNHEY, CDR2 SMNVEV (reference sequence). Trimming stripped 5 bases from V and 4 bases from J, with 11 bases between. The CDR3 DNA sequence: TGTGCCAGCAGTCCGACCGAGTCCTATGGCTACACCTTC. The encoded protein is CASSPTESYGYTF.

The sample holds one count of this clone. The chain recombines TRBV5-1 with TRBJ1-3, with unresolved D. CDR1 SGHRS and CDR2 YFSETQ come from the germline V gene. CDR3 length: 14 amino acids. V dropped 3 bases and J dropped 2 bases, with 9 bases sitting between them. The CDR3, as DNA: TGCGCCAGCAGCTCCGTATCGCCTGGAAACACCATATATTTT. Translation: CASSSVSPGNTIYF.

The gene calls are TRBV28 and TRBJ2-7; tentatively, D is TRBD1 or TRBD2 (5 bases each). The CDR3 runs 12 residues. V shed 8 bases and J shed 0 bases, with 8 bases lying between them. Germline CDR1 MDHEN, CDR2 SYDVKM. The CDR3 region is CASGTNSYEQYF. The CDR3 DNA reads as TGTGCCAGCGGGACCAACTCCTACGAGCAGTACTTC.

The chain employs TRBV4-1 and TRBJ2-1; 11 nucleotides agree with TRBD2. V trimming: 3 bases; J trimming: 7 bases; junction bases outside the gene matches: 5. The CDR3 is made up of 15 amino acids. Germline lookup yields CDR1 MGHRA and CDR2 YSYEKL. In nucleotides, the CDR3 is TGCGCCAGCAGCCAGTTAGCGGGAGGGGTGAATGAGCAGTTCTTC. It codes for CASSQLAGGVNEQFF.

CDR3 coding DNA: TGTGCCAGCAGCTGGACCCCTATAGTCGGGGGGAAGGAGCTGTTTTTT. Encoded protein: CASSWTPIVGGKELFF. The chain couples TRBV7-2 to TRBJ2-2; 7 nucleotides match TRBD2. V dropped 4 bases and J dropped 10; count of bases not matched to a gene: 15. Per the germline V gene, CDR1 is SGHTA and CDR2 is FQGNSA. The CDR3 is made up of 16 amino acids.

V usage is TRBV2 and J usage is TRBJ2-1; 14 bases fit TRBD2. V was clipped by 7 bases and J by 5 bases; unmatched bases: 7. The CDR3 consists of 16 residues. Germline V CDR1 and CDR2: SNHLY, FYNNEI. The DNA for the CDR3 is TGTGCCAGCACTGGGACTAGCGGGAGTAGGAACAATGAGCAGTTCTTC. This encodes CASTGTSGSRNNEQFF.

The chain links TRBV5-1 to TRBJ2-6; D is ambiguous. The V gene lost 5 bases and the J gene lost 0 bases, with 12 bases spanning the gap. Germline CDR1 and CDR2: SGHRS and YFSETQ. The CDR3 totals 16 residues. DNA of the CDR3: TGCGCCAGCAGGGGTACGGTCTTCTCTGGGGCCAACGTCCTGACTTTC. It translates to CASRGTVFSGANVLTF.

The chain uses TRBV2 and TRBJ2-2; the D call may be TRBD1 or TRBD2 (5 bases each). The CDR3 consists of 14 residues. The V and J ends lost 10 bases and 0 bases respectively, with 12 bases between them. Germline V gene lookup returns CDR1 SNHLY and CDR2 FYNNEI. In nucleotides, the CDR3 is TGTGCCATTATACGGGGCCCGAACACCGGGGAGCTGTTTTTT. Its translation is CAIIRGPNTGELFF.

V is TRBV5-4 and J is TRBJ1-2; D gene uncertain. This CDR3 region has 16 residues. Per the germline V gene, CDR1 is SGHNT and CDR2 is YYREEE (reference sequence). V lost 4 bases and J 2 bases, leaving 18 bases between the germline ends. This CDR3 is CASSPLVSDPNYGYTF. The DNA for the CDR3 is TGTGCCAGCAGCCCCCTCGTATCCGACCCCAACTATGGCTACACCTTC. Full variable domain (remainder filled in from reference TRBV5-4 and TRBJ1-2): ETGVTQSPTHLIKTRGQQVTLRCSSQSGHNTVSWYQQALGQGPQFIFQYYREEENGRGNFPPRFSGLQFPNYSSELNVNALELDDSALYLCASSPLVSDPNYGYTFGSGTRLTVV.

The V gene is TRBV4-1, the J gene TRBJ1-2; 11 nucleotides line up with TRBD1. J gave up 3 bases and V 4 bases, and 22 bases lay outside the gene matches. Germline CDR1 is MGHRA and CDR2 is YSYEKL. The CDR3 consists of 21 residues. The chain's CDR3 is CASSRTVATGTGGEGDYGYTF. The CDR3, as DNA: TGCGCCAGCAGCCGGACAGTCGCCACCGGGACAGGGGGTGAGGGGGACTATGGCTACACCTTC.

The CDR3 loop reads CASRSPGLAGGDTQYF. CDR3 bases: TGTGCCAGCAGGTCGCCGGGACTAGCGGGAGGAGATACGCAGTATTTT. The gene calls are TRBV7-2 and TRBJ2-3; 15 positions match TRBD2. In germline, CDR1 is SGHTA, CDR2 FQGNSA. After removal of 6 bases from V and 5 bases from J, the junction contained 6 bases not matched to a gene. The CDR3 has 16 amino acids.

About this clone itself: One junction end disagrees with the germline gene, perhaps due to a read error. This chain links TRBV10-2 with TRBJ2-7, with 8 bases identical to TRBD1. Germline V gene lookup returns CDR1 WSHSY and CDR2 SAAADI. There are 12 residues in the CDR3. CDR3 nucleotide sequence: TGCGCCAGCAGTGAAGGGGACAGGTTAGAGGCCTTC. Translated: CASSEGDRLEAF.

The CDR3 DNA follows: TGTGCCTGGGGACAGGGGGGCGCAGATACGCAGTATTTT. It specifies CAWGQGGADTQYF. V usage is TRBV30 and J usage is TRBJ2-3; 10 positions agree with TRBD1. Germline V CDR1 and CDR2: GTSNPN, SVGIG (reference sequence). The CDR3 length is 13 residues. The V and J ends lost 5 bases and 4 bases, in that order; junction bases with no gene match: 3.

The chain carries TRBV7-9 and TRBJ2-7; maybe TRBD1 (5 bases). From germline, CDR1 is SEHNR and CDR2 FQNEAQ (reference sequence). This CDR3 spans 14 amino acids. The germline V and J ends were trimmed by 5 bases and 4 bases, with 15 bases remaining between them. DNA for the CDR3: TGTGCCAGCAGCATAACAGGAGACTCGTACGAGCAGTACTTC. Amino acid sequence: CASSITGDSYEQYF. Together with reference TRBV7-9 and TRBJ2-7, the CDR3 gives the full variable domain: DTGVSQNPRHKITKRGQNVTFRCDPISEHNRLYWYRQTLGQGPEFLTYFQNEAQLEKSRLLSDRFSAERPKGSFSTLEIQRTEQGDSAMYLCASSITGDSYEQYFGPGTRLTVT.

The V and J genes are TRBV6-1 and TRBJ2-7; 12 nucleotides match TRBD2. CDR1 and CDR2 from the germline V gene are MNHNS and SASEGT. The V gene end was trimmed by 5 bases and the J gene end by 6 bases; junction bases not matched to a gene: 2. The CDR3 totals 13 residues. The CDR3 DNA reads as TGTGCCAGCAGTCAGACTAGCGGGAGCGAGCAGTACTTC. This gives the protein CASSQTSGSEQYF.

The rearrangement uses TRBV3-1 (or the pseudogene TRBV3-2) and TRBJ2-5; a possible D gene is TRBD2 (5 bases). The V end was cut by 8 bases, the J end by 7 bases, with 20 bases between. The V gene's germline CDR1 is LGHDT and CDR2 YNNKEL (reference sequence). CDR3 length equals 14 residues. CDR3 DNA sequence: TGTGCCAGCGGGAGAGGGCCCTTAAAAGGGACCCAGTACTTC. It codes for CASGRGPLKGTQYF.

The chain is built from TRBV2 and TRBJ1-1; TRBD1 might be the D (6 bases). Germline V lookup: CDR1 SNHLY, CDR2 FYNNEI. V gave up 4 bases and J gave up 10 bases, with 28 bases separating them. This CDR3 comprises 17 residues. For the CDR3, the DNA is TGTGCCAGCAGTGGGAGGGGACACTCGAGGGTTGAAGTAGGAGCTTTCTTT. Translating gives CASSGRGHSRVEVGAFF. Full variable domain (outside the CDR3, taken from reference TRBV2 and TRBJ1-1): EPEVTQTPSHQVTQMGQEVILRCVPISNHLYFYWYRQILGQKVEFLVSFYNNEISEKSEIFDDQFSVERPDGSNFTLKIRSTKLEDSAMYFCASSGRGHSRVEVGAFFGQGTRLTVV.

This chain connects TRBV4-3 to TRBJ2-1; D is ambiguous. The CDR3 covers 14 residues. Trimming left V 0 bases short and J 6 bases short, with 9 bases between. CDR1 is LGHNA and CDR2 is YSLEER in the germline V gene. CDR3 region: CASSQDAARNEQFF. The DNA of the CDR3 is TGCGCCAGCAGCCAAGATGCGGCGCGCAATGAGCAGTTCTTC.

V is TRBV2 and J is TRBJ2-6, with TRBD1 matching 9 bases. J gave up 0 bases and V 3 bases, and 6 bases lay outside the gene matches. Germline assignment: CDR1 SNHLY and CDR2 FYNNEI. This CDR3 contains 18 residues. CDR3 in amino acids: CASSDPGQGSSGANVLTF. The CDR3 DNA is TGTGCCAGCAGTGACCCCGGACAGGGGAGCTCTGGGGCCAACGTCCTGACTTTC.

The chain uses TRBV4-1 and TRBJ2-3; D gene uncertain. V was pared by 1 base and J by 3 bases, with 11 bases between. This CDR3 spans 15 amino acids. Germline CDR1 MGHRA, CDR2 YSYEKL. CDR3 sequence: CASSQVGTKTDTQYF. The CDR3 bases are TGCGCCAGCAGCCAAGTGGGAACTAAAACAGATACGCAGTATTTT.